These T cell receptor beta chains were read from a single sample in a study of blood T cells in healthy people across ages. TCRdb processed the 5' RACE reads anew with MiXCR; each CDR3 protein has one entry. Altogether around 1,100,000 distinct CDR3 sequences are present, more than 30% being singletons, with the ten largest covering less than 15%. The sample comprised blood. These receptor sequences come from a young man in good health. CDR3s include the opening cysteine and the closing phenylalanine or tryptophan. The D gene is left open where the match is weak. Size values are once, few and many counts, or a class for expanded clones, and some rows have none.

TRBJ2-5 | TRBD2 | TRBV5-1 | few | TGCGCCAGCAGCATTAGCGGGGGGGCCGAGACCCAGTACTTC | CASSISGGAETQYF
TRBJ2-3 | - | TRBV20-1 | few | TGCAGTGGCAGTACCACAGATACGCAGTATTTT | CSGSTTDTQYF
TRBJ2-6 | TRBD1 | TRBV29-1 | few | TGCAGCGTTGAAATAAGGGACAGGGGGGGCTCTGGGGCCAACGTCCTGACTTTC | CSVEIRDRGGSGANVLTF
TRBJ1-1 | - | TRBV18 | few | TGTGCCAGCTCACCCCCGGGACGGGCCCCTGAAGCTTTCTTT | CASSPPGRAPEAFF
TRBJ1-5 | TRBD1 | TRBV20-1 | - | TGCAGTGCCCGGACAGGGGTGATGAGCAATCAGCCCCAGCATTTT | CSARTGVMSNQPQHF
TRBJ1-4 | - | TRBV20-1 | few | TGCAGTGCTAGAGACCCGCAGCGGTCCTCTAATGAAAAACTGTTTTTT | CSARDPQRSSNEKLFF
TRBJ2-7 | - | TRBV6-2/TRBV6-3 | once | TGTGCCAGCAGTTGGGCCTTCTACGAGCAGTACTTC | CASSWAFYEQYF
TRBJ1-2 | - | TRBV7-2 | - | TGTGCCAGCAGCGTAGCAGACAAGAACTATGGCTACACCTTC | CASSVADKNYGYTF
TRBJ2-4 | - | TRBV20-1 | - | TGCAGTGCGCGCGAAAGGGGCCTTGCCAAAAACATTCAGTACTTC | CSARERGLAKNIQYF
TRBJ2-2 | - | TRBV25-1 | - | TGTGCCAGCAGTGAATATAAAGCAGGGATCAACACCGGGGAGCTGTTTTTT | CASSEYKAGINTGELFF
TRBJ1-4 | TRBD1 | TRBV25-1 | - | TGTGCCAGCAGTGAATACGGACAGGGGCTGGATGAAAAACTGTTTTTT | CASSEYGQGLDEKLFF
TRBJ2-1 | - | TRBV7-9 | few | TGTGCCAGCAGCTTAGGCATAGGGGAATACAATGATCAGTTCTTC | CASSLGIGEYNDQFF
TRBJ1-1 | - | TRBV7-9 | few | TGTGCCAGCAGCCCACCCAGGGAGACTGAAGCTTTCTTT | CASSPPRETEAFF
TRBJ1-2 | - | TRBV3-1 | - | TGTGCCAGCAGCCAAGCTTCCAGCGGTCACAATGGCTACACCTTC | CASSQASSGHNGYTF
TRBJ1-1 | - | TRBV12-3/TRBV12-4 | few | TGTGCCAGCAGCACAGGGATAACCGCTGAAGCTTTCTTT | CASSTGITAEAFF
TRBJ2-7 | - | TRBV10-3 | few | TGTGCCATCGGTGGAGAGGGTATCAAAATCTCGAGGGATGAGCAGTACTTC | CAIGGEGIKISRDEQYF
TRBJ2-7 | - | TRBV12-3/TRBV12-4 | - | TGTGCCAGCAGTTTTTCCCGGGGATGGTCCTACGAGCAGTACTTC | CASSFSRGWSYEQYF
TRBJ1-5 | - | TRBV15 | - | TGTGCCACCAGCAGACCACAGGGTGTTCAGCCCCAGCATTTT | CATSRPQGVQPQHF
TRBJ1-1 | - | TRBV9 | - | TGTGCCAGCAGCCTGGGGTCTTCACTGGGAGCTTTCTTT | CASSLGSSLGAFF
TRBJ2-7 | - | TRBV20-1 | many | TGCAGTGCTAGAGCCACAAGAGACTACGAGCAGTACTTC | CSARATRDYEQYF
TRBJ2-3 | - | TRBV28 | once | TGTGCCAGCTCCCAATGGGGGCAGTCCTCTAACACAGATACGCAGTATTTT | CASSQWGQSSNTDTQYF
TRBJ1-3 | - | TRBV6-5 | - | TGTGCCAGCAGTTACTCTTTAATACTCTCTGGAAACACCATATATTTT | CASSYSLILSGNTIYF
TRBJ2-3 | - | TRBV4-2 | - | TGTGCCAGCAGCCAAGATTTGGCGGTAGACACAGATACGCAGTATTTT | CASSQDLAVDTDTQYF
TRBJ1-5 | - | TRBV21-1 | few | TGTGCCAGCAGCAAAGCTGCCGGAAATATCAATCAGCCCCAGCATTTT | CASSKAAGNINQPQHF
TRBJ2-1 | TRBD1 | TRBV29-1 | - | TGCAGCGCTCGACAGGGGGCGCCGAATGAGCAGTTCTTC | CSARQGAPNEQFF
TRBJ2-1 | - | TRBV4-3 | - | TGCGCCAGCAGCCAAGATGACGGGGGATTTTACAATGAGCAGTTCTTC | CASSQDDGGFYNEQFF
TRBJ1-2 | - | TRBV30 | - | TGTGCCTGGAGTGAGCAGGGACTCTCGGGCTACACCTTC | CAWSEQGLSGYTF
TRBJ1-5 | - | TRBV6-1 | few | TGTGCCAGCAGTGAGGGGGCTGATGATCAGCCCCAGCATTTT | CASSEGADDQPQHF
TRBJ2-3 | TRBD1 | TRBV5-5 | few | TGTGCCAGCAGCCTAAGGACAGGGTGGGGCACAGATACGCAGTATTTT | CASSLRTGWGTDTQYF
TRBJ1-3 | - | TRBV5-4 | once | TGTGCCAGCAGCTTGGATCCCGCAGGGTCTAGAAACACCATATATTTT | CASSLDPAGSRNTIYF
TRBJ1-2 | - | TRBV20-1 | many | TGCAGTGCTAGGGTATACAGAGCTAACTATGGCTACACCTTC | CSARVYRANYGYTF
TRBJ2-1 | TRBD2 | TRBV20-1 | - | TGCAGTGCTAGAGTCGGGGGGTTCGCCTACAATGAGCAGTTCTTC | CSARVGGFAYNEQFF
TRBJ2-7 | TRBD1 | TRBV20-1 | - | TGCAGTGCTAGAGACACCGGGACAGGGGGCTCGTACGAGCAGTACTTC | CSARDTGTGGSYEQYF
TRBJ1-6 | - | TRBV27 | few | TGTGCCAGCAGTTCGCAAACAGGGAGAGCCTATAATTCACCCCTCCACTTT | CASSSQTGRAYNSPLHF
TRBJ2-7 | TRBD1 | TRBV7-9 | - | TGTGCCAGCAGCCTTGCCGGGGACAGGGTATCCTACGAGCAGTACTTC | CASSLAGDRVSYEQYF
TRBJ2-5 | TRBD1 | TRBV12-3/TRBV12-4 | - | TGTGCCAGCACCCTGGACAGGACACAAGAGACCCAGTACTTC | CASTLDRTQETQYF
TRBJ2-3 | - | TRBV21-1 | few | TGTGCCAGCAGCAAACGAGGGGGGTCCACAGATACGCAGTATTTT | CASSKRGGSTDTQYF
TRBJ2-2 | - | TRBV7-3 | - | TGTGCCAGCAGCTTAACGATAGGGGGGCAGCACACCGGGGAGCTGTTTTTT | CASSLTIGGQHTGELFF
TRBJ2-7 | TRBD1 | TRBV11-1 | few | TGTGCCAGCAGCTCCGCCGGGACAGGGGAGGGCTACGAGCAGTACTTC | CASSSAGTGEGYEQYF
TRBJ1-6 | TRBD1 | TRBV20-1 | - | TGCAGTGCTAGTACAGGGAGGGGGCGGAATTCACCCCTCCACTTT | CSASTGRGRNSPLHF
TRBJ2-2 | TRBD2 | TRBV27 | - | TGTGCCAGCAGTCCCCTACCGACTAGCGGGGCCACCGGGGAGCTGTTTTTT | CASSPLPTSGATGELFF
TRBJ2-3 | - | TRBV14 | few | TGTGCCAGCAGCCTTTGGACTTCGGGGATCACAGATACGCAGTATTTT | CASSLWTSGITDTQYF
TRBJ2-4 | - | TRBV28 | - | TGTGCCAGCAGACAGCCAACCGGGGAGGCCAAAAACATTCAGTACTTC | CASRQPTGEAKNIQYF
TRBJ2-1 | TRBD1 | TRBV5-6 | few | TGTGCCAGCAGCATTGACAGGGGGCCCGTCTACAATGAGCAGTTCTTC | CASSIDRGPVYNEQFF
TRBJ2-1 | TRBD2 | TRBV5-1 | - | TGCGCCAGCAGCTTGGAATCGGGACTATCTAAGTCCTACAATGAGCAGTTCTTC | CASSLESGLSKSYNEQFF
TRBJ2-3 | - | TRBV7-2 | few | TGTGCCAGCAACCGAGGGAGGCCCGGAACAGATACGCAGTATTTT | CASNRGRPGTDTQYF
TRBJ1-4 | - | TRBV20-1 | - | TGCAGCGCCATTAAGGAGCCGGGGGAAAAACTGTTTTTT | CSAIKEPGEKLFF
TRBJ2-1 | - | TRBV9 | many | TGTGCCAGCAGCCCCAGTGGGAATGAGCAGTTCTTC | CASSPSGNEQFF
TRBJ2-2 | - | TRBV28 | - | TGTGCCAGCAGTAGGGCCGCGGAGCTGTTTTTT | CASSRAAELFF
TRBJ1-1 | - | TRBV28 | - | TGTGCCAGCAGCCCACAATTGGGGGGCGAGGTGGATGACACTGAAGCTTTCTTT | CASSPQLGGEVDDTEAFF
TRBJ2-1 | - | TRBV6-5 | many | TGTGCCAGCAGCTATGGCGGGGAGCAGTTCTTC | CASSYGGEQFF